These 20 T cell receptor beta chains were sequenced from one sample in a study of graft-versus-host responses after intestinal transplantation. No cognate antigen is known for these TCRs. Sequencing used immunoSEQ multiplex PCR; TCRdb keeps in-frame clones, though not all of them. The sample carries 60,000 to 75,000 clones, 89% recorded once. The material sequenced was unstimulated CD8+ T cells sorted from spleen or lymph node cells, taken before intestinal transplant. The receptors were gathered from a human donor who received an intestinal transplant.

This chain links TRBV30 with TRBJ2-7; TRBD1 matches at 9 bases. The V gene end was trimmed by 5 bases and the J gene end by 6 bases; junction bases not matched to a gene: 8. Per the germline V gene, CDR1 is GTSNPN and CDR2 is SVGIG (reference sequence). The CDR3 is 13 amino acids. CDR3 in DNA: TGTGCCTGGGATCCGGGACAGGGACCCGAGCAGTACTTC. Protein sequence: CAWDPGQGPEQYF.

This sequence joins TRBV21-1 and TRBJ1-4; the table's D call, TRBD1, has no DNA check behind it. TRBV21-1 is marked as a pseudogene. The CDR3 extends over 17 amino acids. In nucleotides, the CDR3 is TGTGCCAGCAGCAGACTGCCGGGACAGGGGGCGTGGGAAAAACTGTTTTTT. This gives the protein CASSRLPGQGAWEKLFF.

This CDR3 is CASSRNRGLVDTQYF. The CDR3, as DNA: TGTGCCAGCAGTCGTAACAGGGGGCTTGTAGATACGCAGTATTTT. The rearrangement joins TRBV6-5 to TRBJ2-3; the match to TRBD1 covers 9 bases. Unmatched junction bases numbered 8, after V lost 5 bases and J lost 5 bases. CDR3 size: 15 residues. Germline CDR1 and CDR2: MNHEY and SVGAGI.

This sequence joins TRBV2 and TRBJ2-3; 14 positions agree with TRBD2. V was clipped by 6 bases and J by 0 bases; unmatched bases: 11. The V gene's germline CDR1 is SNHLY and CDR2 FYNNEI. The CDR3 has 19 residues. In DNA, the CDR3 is TGTGCCAGCAGGGGGATTGGGACTAGCGGGGGACCTAGCACAGATACGCAGTATTTT. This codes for CASRGIGTSGGPSTDTQYF.

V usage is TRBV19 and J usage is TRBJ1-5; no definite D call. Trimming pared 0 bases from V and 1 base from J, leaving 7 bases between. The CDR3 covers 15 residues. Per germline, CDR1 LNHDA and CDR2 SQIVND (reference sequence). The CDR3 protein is CASSIDGESNQPQHF. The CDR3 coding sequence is TGTGCCAGTAGTATAGATGGGGAGAGCAATCAGCCCCAGCATTTT.

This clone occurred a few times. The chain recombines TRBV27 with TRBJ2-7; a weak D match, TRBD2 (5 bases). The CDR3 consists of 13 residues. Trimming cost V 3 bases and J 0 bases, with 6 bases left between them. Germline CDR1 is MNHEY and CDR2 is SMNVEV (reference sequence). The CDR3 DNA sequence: TGTGCCAGCAGTTTCGGGATCTCCTACGAGCAGTACTTC. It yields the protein CASSFGISYEQYF.

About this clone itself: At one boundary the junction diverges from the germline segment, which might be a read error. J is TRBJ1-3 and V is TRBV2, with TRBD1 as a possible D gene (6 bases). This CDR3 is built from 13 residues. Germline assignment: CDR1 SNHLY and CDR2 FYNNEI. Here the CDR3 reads CATTTGPGNTIYF. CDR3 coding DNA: TGTGCCACCACGACAGGCCCTGGCAACACCATATATTTT.

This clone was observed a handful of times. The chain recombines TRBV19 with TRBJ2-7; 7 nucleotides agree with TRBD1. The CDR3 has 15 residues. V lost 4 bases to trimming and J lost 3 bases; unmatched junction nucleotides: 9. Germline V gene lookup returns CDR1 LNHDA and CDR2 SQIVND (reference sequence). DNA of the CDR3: TGTGCCAGTAGTACCGACGGGACAGATAACTACGAGCAGTACTTC. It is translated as CASSTDGTDNYEQYF.

In nucleotides, the CDR3 is TGCGCCAGCAGCCAAGATCTAGAGGAGCAGTTCTTC. This codes for CASSQDLEEQFF. The chain has TRBV4-1 and TRBJ2-1; D ambiguous. V was shortened by 0 bases and J by 10 bases, with 7 bases between the two germline ends. Germline V gives CDR1 MGHRA, CDR2 YSYEKL. There are 12 residues in the CDR3.

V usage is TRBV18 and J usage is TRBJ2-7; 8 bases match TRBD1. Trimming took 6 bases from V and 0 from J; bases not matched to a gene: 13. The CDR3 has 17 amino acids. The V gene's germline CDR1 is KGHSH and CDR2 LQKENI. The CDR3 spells CASSQVPPDRDSYEQYF. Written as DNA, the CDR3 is TGTGCCAGCTCCCAGGTCCCCCCGGACAGGGACTCCTACGAGCAGTACTTC.

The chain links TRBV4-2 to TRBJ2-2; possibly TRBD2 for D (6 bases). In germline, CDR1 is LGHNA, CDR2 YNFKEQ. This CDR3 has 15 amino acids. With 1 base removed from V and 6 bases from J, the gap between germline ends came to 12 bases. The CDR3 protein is CASSQARGWPGELFF. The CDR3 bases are TGTGCCAGCAGCCAAGCGCGGGGTTGGCCCGGGGAGCTGTTTTTT.

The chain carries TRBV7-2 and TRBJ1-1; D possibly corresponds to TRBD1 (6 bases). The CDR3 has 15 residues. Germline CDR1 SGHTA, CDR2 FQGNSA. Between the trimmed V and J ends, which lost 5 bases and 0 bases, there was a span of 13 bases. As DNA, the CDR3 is TGTGCCAGCAGCCTCGCAGGGGCCATGAACACTGAAGCTTTCTTT. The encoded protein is CASSLAGAMNTEAFF.

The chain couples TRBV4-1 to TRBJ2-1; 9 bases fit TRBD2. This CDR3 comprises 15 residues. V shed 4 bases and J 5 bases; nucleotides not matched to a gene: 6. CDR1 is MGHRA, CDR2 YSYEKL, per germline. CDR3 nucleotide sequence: TGCGCCAGCAGCCCGACTAGCGGAGATCACAATGAGCAGTTCTTC. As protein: CASSPTSGDHNEQFF.

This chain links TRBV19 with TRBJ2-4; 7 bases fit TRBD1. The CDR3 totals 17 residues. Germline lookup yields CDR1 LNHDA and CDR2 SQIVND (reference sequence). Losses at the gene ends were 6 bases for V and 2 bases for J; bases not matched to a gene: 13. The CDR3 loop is CASSYRRAGGPKNIQYF. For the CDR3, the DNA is TGTGCCAGTAGCTATCGCCGAGCAGGGGGTCCCAAAAACATTCAGTACTTC.

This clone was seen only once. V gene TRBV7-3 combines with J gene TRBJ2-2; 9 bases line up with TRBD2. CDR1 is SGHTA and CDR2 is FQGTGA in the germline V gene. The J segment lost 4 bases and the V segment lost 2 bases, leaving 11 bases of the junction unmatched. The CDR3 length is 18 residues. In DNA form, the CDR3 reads TGTGCCAGCAGCTTATTCGCGCGGGAGGGCCCAGGCACCGGGGAGCTGTTTTTT. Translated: CASSLFAREGPGTGELFF.

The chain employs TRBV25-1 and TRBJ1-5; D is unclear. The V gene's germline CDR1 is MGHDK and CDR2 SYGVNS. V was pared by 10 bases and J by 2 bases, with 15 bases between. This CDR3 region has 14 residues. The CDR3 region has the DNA TGTGCCACTGCCTCCGGGGTCGGCAATCAGCCCCAGCATTTT. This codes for CATASGVGNQPQHF. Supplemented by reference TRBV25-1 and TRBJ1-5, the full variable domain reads EADIYQTPRYLVIGTGKKITLECSQTMGHDKMYWYQQDPGMELHLIHYSYGVNSTEKGDLSSESTVSRIRTEHFPLTLESARPSHTSQYLCATASGVGNQPQHFGDGTRLSIL.

The CDR3 spells CASSGGQGGDEQYF. Written as DNA, the CDR3 is TGTGCCAGCAGTGGGGGACAGGGGGGCGACGAGCAGTACTTC. The gene calls are TRBV6-1 and TRBJ2-7; TRBD1 agrees at 11 bases. V lost 4 bases and J lost 5; bases outside the gene matches: 4. CDR1 and CDR2 from the germline V gene are MNHNS and SASEGT. The CDR3 runs 14 residues.

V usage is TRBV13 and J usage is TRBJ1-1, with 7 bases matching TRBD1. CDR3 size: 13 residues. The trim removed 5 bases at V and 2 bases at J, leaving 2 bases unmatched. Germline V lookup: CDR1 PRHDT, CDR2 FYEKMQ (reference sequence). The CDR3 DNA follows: TGTGCCAGCAGCCGGACAGGCAACACTGAAGCTTTCTTT. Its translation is CASSRTGNTEAFF. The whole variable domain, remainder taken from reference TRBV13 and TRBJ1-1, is AAGVIQSPRHLIKEKRETATLKCYPIPRHDTVYWYQQGPGQDPQFLISFYEKMQSDKGSIPDRFSAQQFSDYHSELNMSSLELGDSALYFCASSRTGNTEAFFGQGTRLTVV.

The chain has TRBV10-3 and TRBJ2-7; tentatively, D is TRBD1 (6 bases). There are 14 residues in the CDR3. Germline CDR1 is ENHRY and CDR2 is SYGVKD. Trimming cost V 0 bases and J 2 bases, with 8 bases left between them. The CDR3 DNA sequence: TGTGCCATCAGTGAGTCGGGGGCCACCTACGAGCAGTACTTC. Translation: CAISESGATYEQYF.

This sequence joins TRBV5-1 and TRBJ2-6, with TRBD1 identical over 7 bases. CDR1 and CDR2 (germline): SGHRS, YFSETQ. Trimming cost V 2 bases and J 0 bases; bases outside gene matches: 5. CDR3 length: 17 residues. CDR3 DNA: TGCGCCAGCAGCTTTGGACAGGATTTCTCTGGGGCCAACGTCCTGACTTTC. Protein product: CASSFGQDFSGANVLTF.